Following are 14 T cell receptor beta chains from one sample sequenced in a study of glioma-infiltrating T cells. Amplification of TCR alpha and beta CDR3 regions from RNA used iRepertoire nested multiplex PCR. Each CDR3 protein gets one entry after TCRdb re-called the multiplex PCR reads with MiXCR. The table includes roughly 100,000 distinct CDR3 sequences, 25% to 35% detected once. The source material was glioma tissue, nonneoplastic brain tissue, or PBMCs (not recorded which). All receptors derive from a human donor with low-grade glioma or glioblastoma, undergoing nonglioma brain surgery, or in good health (not recorded which).

In its sample, this clonotype was seen many times. The V gene is TRBV6-6, the J gene TRBJ2-1; the match to TRBD1 covers 8 bases. There are 16 residues in the CDR3. J gave up 7 bases and V 0 bases, and 8 bases lay outside the gene matches. Germline V CDR1 and CDR2: MNHNY, SVGAGI (reference sequence). CDR3 in DNA: TGTGCCAGCAGTTACTCGGTCTCACAGGGGGGAAATGAGCAGTTCTTC. Its translation is CASSYSVSQGGNEQFF.

The genes are TRBV3-1 and TRBJ1-5; D is undetermined. Germline CDR1 is LGHDT and CDR2 is YNNKEL (reference sequence). This CDR3 comprises 12 residues. Trimming removed 1 base at V and 9 bases at J, with 7 bases between. As DNA, the CDR3 is TGTGCCAGCAGCCAAGTTTCTGGGCCCCAGCATTTT. This sequence encodes CASSQVSGPQHF.

This clonotype was seen ten or more times. V gene TRBV28 combines with J gene TRBJ1-2; D remains ambiguous. The germline V and J ends were trimmed by 5 bases and 8 bases, with 6 bases remaining between them. Looked up from germline, CDR1 is MDHEN and CDR2 is SYDVKM. The CDR3 length is 10 residues. The CDR3 DNA reads TGTGCCAGCAGTCAGCTGGGCTACACCTTC. Its protein product is CASSQLGYTF.

DNA of the CDR3: TGCGCCAGCAGCCGGGGAGACGGGGGAGAGACCCAGTACTTC. Its protein is CASSRGDGGETQYF. The chain uses TRBV4-1 and TRBJ2-5, with a possible D match to TRBD2 (6 bases). The CDR3 loop spans 14 amino acids. V lost 4 bases to trimming and J lost 4 bases, with 13 bases between them. Germline V gene data show CDR1 as MGHRA and CDR2 as YSYEKL.

Remarks on this clonotype: The junction shows a germline mismatch at one end, possibly a read error. The J gene is TRBJ1-5, the V gene TRBV20-1; a weak D match, TRBD1 (5 bases). The germline CDR1 and CDR2 sequences are DFQATT and SNEGSKA (reference sequence). The CDR3 contains 14 residues. The CDR3 here is CSARTELSNQPKHF. CDR3 sequence (DNA): TGCAGTGCTAGGACAGAACTAAGCAATCAGCCCAAGCATTTT.

Note on this clonotype: This sequence may be a read error, since a much larger clone differs from it by one base. V usage is TRBV15 and J usage is TRBJ1-2, with a weak D call TRBD1 (5 bases). The length of the CDR3 is 14 residues. CDR1 and CDR2 from the germline V gene are LNHNV and YYDKDF (reference sequence). V lost 2 bases and J 4 bases, leaving 11 bases between the germline ends. The CDR3 DNA reads TGTGCCACCAGCAGATCTAACGGGGGCTATGGCTACACCTTC. As protein: CATSRSNGGYGYTF.

Ten or more counts support this clonotype. The rearrangement joins TRBV29-1 to TRBJ2-1; D remains unclear. The V end was cut by 6 bases, the J end by 7 bases, with 16 bases between. The V gene's germline CDR1 is SQVTM and CDR2 ANQGSEA. This CDR3 spans 13 amino acids. In nucleotides, the CDR3 is TGCAGCGTCCGGGCTAGAGGTGTGAATGAGCAGTTCTTC. Translating it yields CSVRARGVNEQFF.

The chain recombines TRBV20-1 with TRBJ2-1; 8 nucleotides line up with TRBD1. The CDR3 is 14 residues long. The V segment lost 3 bases and the J segment 4 bases; nucleotides outside the gene matches: 5. Germline V gives CDR1 DFQATT, CDR2 SNEGSKA (reference sequence). DNA of the CDR3: TGCAGTGCTAGGACAGGGGCCATATACAATGAGCAGTTCTTC. It specifies CSARTGAIYNEQFF.

Notes on this clonotype: One end of the junction varies from germline; a read error may be responsible. CDR3 bases: TGCAGTGCTAATGGGGGGGCTAACTATGGCTACGCCTTC. This sequence encodes CSANGGANYGYAF. The chain joins TRBV20-1 to TRBJ1-2, with D perhaps matching TRBD1 (6 bases). Looked up from germline, CDR1 is DFQATT and CDR2 is SNEGSKA (reference sequence). This CDR3 is 13 amino acids long.

Ten or more counts support this clonotype. Written as DNA, the CDR3 is TGTGCCAGCAGCTTAAGTGGGGGCACCGGGGAAGCTTTCTTT. Translation gives CASSLSGGTGEAFF. The V call is TRBV6-1, the J call TRBJ1-1, with D tentatively TRBD1 (6 bases). Germline V lookup: CDR1 MNHNS, CDR2 SASEGT. Trimming took 6 bases from V and 8 from J, leaving 19 bases between them. The CDR3 sequence is 14 residues long.

The V and J genes are TRBV19 and TRBJ2-2, with TRBD1 matching 7 bases. The CDR3 contains 15 residues. Germline loops: CDR1 LNHDA, CDR2 SQIVND (reference sequence). V dropped 10 bases and J dropped 6; count of bases not matched to a gene: 14. Here the CDR3 reads CATSRGLEIAGELFF. As DNA, the CDR3 is TGTGCCACCTCGAGGGGGCTAGAAATTGCCGGGGAGCTGTTTTTT.

In its sample, this clonotype was seen many times. The chain uses TRBV7-2 and TRBJ1-2, with D uncertain. The CDR3 is 14 amino acids. Per germline, CDR1 SGHTA and CDR2 FQGNSA. Deletions cut 5 bases from V and 6 bases from J, with 16 bases between. For the CDR3, the DNA is TGTGCCAGCAGCAGTTGGGGAAGCAAGGATGGCTACACCTTC. Translation gives CASSSWGSKDGYTF.

V is TRBV19 and J is TRBJ2-7; D might be TRBD2 (5 bases). The CDR3 is made up of 14 amino acids. With 6 bases removed from V and 2 bases from J, the gap between germline ends came to 14 bases. In germline, CDR1 is LNHDA, CDR2 SQIVND (reference sequence). For the CDR3, the DNA is TGTGCCAGTAGGAGGACCGGGGAAGCCTACGAGCAGTACTTC. It is translated as CASRRTGEAYEQYF.

The CDR3 here is CASSLARRVGAGETQYF. The CDR3 nucleotides read TGTGCCAGCAGTTTAGCCCGAAGGGTCGGCGCAGGCGAGACCCAGTACTTC. The chain joins TRBV12-3 or TRBV12-4 to TRBJ2-5; D is uncertain. The CDR3 loop spans 17 amino acids. V lost 0 bases and J 5 bases, leaving 19 bases between the germline ends.